The entry below gives a single T cell receptor (beta chain) sequence along with its context. As yet, its antigen is unknown. This entry belongs to a study of regulatory T cells in long-lasting Graves disease. Whole-study results and caveats: Blood alone, not thyroid tissue, was studied. Favored gene segments in persistent disease were TRBV28, TRBJ1-2 and TRBJ2-5.

Building the TCR beta libraries relied on iRepertoire HTBI primers, and CDR3 regions underwent Arm-PCR. TCRdb reprocessed the multiplex PCR reads with MiXCR, giving one entry per CDR3 protein. In the table there are fewer than 450,000 distinct CDR3 sequences, roughly 20% of which are singletons. This CDR3 is 14 amino acids long. Germline V gives CDR1 SNHLY, CDR2 FYNNEI. V lost 2 bases, J lost 2 bases, and 8 bases lay in between. Time point in this sample: persistent/refractory GD, antithyroid drugs over 5 years with positive TRAb. Construction of the TCR library relied on RNA isolated from PBMCs. This receptor was obtained from a female donor with Graves disease. The source was peripheral blood mononuclear cells (PBMCs), collected when the disease was refractory, from a patient treated with antithyroid drugs. The chain combines TRBV2 with TRBJ2-3; D call uncertain. This CDR3 reads CASSEMRPTDTQYF. CDR3 in DNA: TGTGCCAGCAGTGAAATGCGTCCCACAGATACGCAGTATTTT.